These 8 T cell receptor beta chains share one sample of origin, sequenced in a study of sequential checkpoint blockade in melanoma. The treatment is: randomized to nivolumab then ipilimumab (arm A) or the reverse (arm B). Generated by immunoSEQ multiplex PCR, the TCRdb table keeps only in-frame clones and is missing some. The sample has about 3,500 clones, 20% to 25% seen once. Sequencing used tumor tissue (inferred from file names), obtained from a patient given nivolumab and ipilimumab in sequence. These receptors originate from a human patient with melanoma. Some clones in this sample may be carry-over from other donors' samples.

This chain connects TRBV5-1 to TRBJ1-2, with 11 bases that match TRBD1. This CDR3 is built from 16 residues. The J segment lost 4 bases and the V segment lost 4 bases, leaving 9 bases of the junction unmatched. Per the germline V gene, CDR1 is SGHRS and CDR2 is YFSETQ. The DNA of the CDR3 is TGCGCCAGCAGCAAGCTTACCGGGACAGGGGGCTATGGCTACACCTTC. As protein: CASSKLTGTGGYGYTF.

This clone occurred a few times. The genes are TRBV6-1 and TRBJ2-3; TRBD2 is a possible D gene (5 bases). The CDR3 length is 16 residues. V was trimmed by 1 base and J by 2 bases, leaving 13 bases between them. Per germline, CDR1 MNHNS and CDR2 SASEGT. For the CDR3, the DNA is TGTGCCAGCAGTGAAGGGCGGGTGAAGAACACAGATACGCAGTATTTT. It yields the protein CASSEGRVKNTDTQYF.

The chain links TRBV30 to TRBJ1-2, with D perhaps matching TRBD1 (5 bases). V was cut by 4 bases and J by 3 bases, with 15 bases left in between. The CDR3 is made up of 14 amino acids. CDR1 is GTSNPN, CDR2 SVGIG, per germline (reference sequence). The CDR3 DNA reads as TGTGCCTGGAACAGGATCCCTGGGGACTATGGCTACACCTTC. Amino acids: CAWNRIPGDYGYTF.

This clone is large (0.1 to 1%) in the sample. The rearrangement uses TRBV6-8 and TRBJ1-3, with D possibly TRBD1 on 6 matching bases. In germline, CDR1 is MNHGY, CDR2 SAAAGT. The CDR3 totals 15 residues. V lost 7 bases to trimming and J lost 0 bases, with 13 bases between them. The CDR3 reads CASTEGHNSGNTIYF. The CDR3 DNA follows: TGTGCCAGCACCGAGGGACACAACTCTGGAAACACCATATATTTT.

This clone was detected a few times. The rearrangement uses TRBV11-3 and TRBJ2-3; TRBD1 aligns across 9 bases. CDR1 SGHNT and CDR2 YENEEA come from the germline V gene. The length of the CDR3 is 16 residues. J lost 1 base, V lost 5 bases, and 7 bases had no gene match. The CDR3 DNA sequence: TGTGCCAGCAGCCGTACAGGGGGCAGGGGCACAGATACGCAGTATTTT. Translation gives CASSRTGGRGTDTQYF.

By proportion, this clone is medium-sized. One end of the junction does not line up with germline, which may come from a read error. V and J are TRBV6-7 and TRBJ1-2, with 7 positions matching TRBD1. TRBV6-7 is labeled an ORF, and its function is uncertain. This CDR3 has 11 amino acids. The CDR3 DNA follows: TGTGCCAGCAGCTCGACAGGGCTCCCCTACTTC. Amino acids: CASSSTGLPYF.

The chain combines TRBV19 with TRBJ2-3; D may be TRBD1 (6 bases). The CDR3 is 16 amino acids. Germline lookup yields CDR1 LNHDA and CDR2 SQIVND (reference sequence). The V end was cut by 0 bases, the J end by 2 bases, with 12 bases between. As DNA, the CDR3 is TGTGCCAGTAGTATAGAGGGCAGGGGAGACACAGATACGCAGTATTTT. Translated, it gives CASSIEGRGDTDTQYF.

This clone was seen a few times. Here the CDR3 reads CASSPSVQTNYEQYF. The DNA of the CDR3 is TGTGCCAGCAGCCCAAGCGTACAGACGAACTACGAGCAGTACTTC. V is TRBV11-3 and J is TRBJ2-7; D gene uncertain. Per germline, CDR1 SGHNT and CDR2 YENEEA. With 5 bases removed from V and 3 bases from J, the gap between germline ends came to 17 bases. This CDR3 is 15 amino acids long.